These 29 T cell receptor beta chains were all obtained from the same sample, sequenced in a study of T and B cells in COVID-19 patients. Multiplex PCR with BIOMED2 TRB-A/B primer pools amplified TRB rearrangements. Each CDR3 protein is one row after TCRdb ran MiXCR on the multiplex PCR reads. The sample has 10,000 or so distinct CDR3 sequences, about 30% seen once. From blood, about 250-550 ng of genomic DNA served as TRB template. Material: blood. Source of these receptors: a human donor with active COVID-19.

By proportion, this clonotype is medium-sized. The chain couples TRBV29-1 to TRBJ1-2; D may be TRBD1 (6 bases). V lost 0 bases, J lost 7 bases, and 15 bases lay in between. This CDR3 has 14 amino acids. The germline V gene encodes CDR1 SQVTM and CDR2 ANQGSEA. The CDR3 loop reads CSVEDIGGKGGYTF. The CDR3 nucleotides read TGCAGCGTTGAAGATATAGGGGGTAAGGGTGGCTACACCTTC.

This clonotype appeared once. The rearrangement uses TRBV20-1 and TRBJ1-2; TRBD1 aligns across 9 bases. Germline values: CDR1 DFQATT, CDR2 SNEGSKA (reference sequence). V lost 3 bases and J lost 5; bases outside the gene matches: 1. The CDR3 is made up of 12 amino acids. DNA for the CDR3: TGCAGTGCTAGTGGGACAGGGTATGGCTACACCTTC. This sequence encodes CSASGTGYGYTF.

This clonotype appeared a few times. This chain uses TRBV12-3 or TRBV12-4 with TRBJ2-5, with D tentatively TRBD2 (5 bases). Trimming removed 2 bases at V and 4 bases at J, with 14 bases between. This CDR3 comprises 15 residues. The CDR3 here is CASSLNRRRRETQYF. The CDR3 DNA follows: TGTGCCAGCAGTTTAAATCGGAGGAGGCGAGAGACCCAGTACTTC.

By frequency in the sample, this clonotype is medium-sized. The rearrangement links TRBV15 to TRBJ1-5; 10 bases align to TRBD1. CDR1 and CDR2 (germline): LNHNV, YYDKDF (reference sequence). V shed 1 base and J 5 bases; nucleotides not matched to a gene: 5. CDR3 length: 16 residues. The CDR3 DNA is TGTGCCACCAGCAGAGGCGACAGGGGGCGGGATCAGCCCCAGCATTTT. Translating it yields CATSRGDRGRDQPQHF. Full variable domain (remainder filled in from reference TRBV15 and TRBJ1-5): DAMVIQNPRYQVTQFGKPVTLSCSQTLNHNVMYWYQQKSSQAPKLLFHYYDKDFNNEADTPDNFQSRRPNTSFCFLDIRSPGLGDTAMYLCATSRGDRGRDQPQHFGDGTRLSIL.

This clonotype was detected a few times. CDR3 amino acids: CASSPSGSGGSGNTIYF. CDR3 nucleotides: TGTGCCAGCTCACCAAGCGGAAGTGGAGGGAGCGGAAACACCATATATTTT. The gene calls are TRBV18 and TRBJ1-3; no definite D call. The germline V gene has CDR1 KGHSH and CDR2 LQKENI. Deletions cut 2 bases from V and 4 bases from J, with 18 bases between. There are 17 residues in the CDR3.

By share, this clonotype ranks as medium-sized (0.01 to 0.1%). The V and J genes are TRBV19 and TRBJ2-7; no clear D. The CDR3 runs 15 residues. Germline CDR1 is LNHDA and CDR2 is SQIVND (reference sequence). The germline V and J ends were trimmed by 5 bases and 0 bases, with 14 bases remaining between them. Here the CDR3 DNA reads TGTGCCAGTAGTGGGTCCCCAGGACGCTCCTACGAGCAGTACTTC. Protein: CASSGSPGRSYEQYF.

There are a few counts of this clonotype. The V and J genes are TRBV5-4 and TRBJ2-1, with a tentative D call TRBD2 (6 bases). Germline V lookup: CDR1 SGHNT, CDR2 YYREEE (reference sequence). Trimming stripped 4 bases from V and 8 bases from J, with 22 bases between. CDR3 size: 16 residues. CDR3 protein: CASSLSPRASAYEQFF. CDR3 bases: TGTGCCAGCAGCCTCTCACCGAGGGCTAGCGCCTATGAGCAGTTCTTC.

The CDR3 spells CASSPLDTDTQYF. CDR3 nucleotide sequence: TGTGCCAGCAGCCCCTTGGACACAGATACGCAGTATTTT. The rearrangement uses TRBV4-2 and TRBJ2-3; the D is unclear. Germline V gene sequence: CDR1 LGHNA, CDR2 YNFKEQ. The CDR3 totals 13 residues. The V end lost 4 bases, the J end lost 2 bases, and 7 bases lay between the germline ends.

The chain employs TRBV7-9 and TRBJ2-2; D gene unclear. This CDR3 contains 15 residues. CDR1 is SEHNR, CDR2 FQNEAQ, per germline (reference sequence). V dropped 4 bases and J dropped 1 base, with 10 bases sitting between them. CDR3 DNA: TGTGCCAGCAGCTCTCGGTCCCTGAACACCGGGGAGCTGTTTTTT. Translating it yields CASSSRSLNTGELFF.

Within the sample, this clonotype is medium-sized (0.01 to 0.1%). The rearrangement uses TRBV6-2 or TRBV6-3 and TRBJ2-7; the D is unclear. Trimming removed 6 bases at V and 6 bases at J, with 9 bases between. CDR1 is MNHEY, CDR2 SVGEGT, per germline. CDR3 length: 11 residues. The CDR3 is CASSLALEQYF. In DNA form, the CDR3 reads TGTGCCAGCAGCCTGGCCCTCGAGCAGTACTTC.

The V gene is TRBV20-1, the J gene TRBJ1-1; D may be TRBD1 (5 bases). The V gene lost 6 bases and the J gene lost 5 bases, with 16 bases spanning the gap. This CDR3 has 13 residues. The germline CDR1 and CDR2 sequences are DFQATT and SNEGSKA (reference sequence). For the CDR3, the DNA is TGCAGTGCCAAGCCGGGGGGAAGGACTGAAGCTTTCTTT. Translating gives CSAKPGGRTEAFF.

This clonotype is categorized as medium-sized. CDR3 sequence: CASSIRWSPIQPQHF. The CDR3 nucleotides read TGTGCCAGTAGTATTAGGTGGAGCCCCATTCAGCCCCAGCATTTT. This sequence joins TRBV19 and TRBJ1-5; no reliable D call. Trimming shortened V by 3 bases and J by 6 bases, and 15 bases separated the two germline ends. CDR1 is LNHDA and CDR2 is SQIVND in the germline V gene (reference sequence). The CDR3 is made up of 15 amino acids.

The DNA of the CDR3 is TGCAGTGCTACGGTTCACAACTATGGCTACACCTTC. It translates to CSATVHNYGYTF. The chain carries TRBV20-1 and TRBJ1-2; D uncertain. Trimming pared 4 bases from V and 2 bases from J, leaving 8 bases between. CDR1 and CDR2 from the germline V gene are DFQATT and SNEGSKA (reference sequence). This CDR3 is built from 12 residues.

This clonotype occurred a few times. The rearrangement links TRBV12-3 or TRBV12-4 to TRBJ2-3; D unclear. This CDR3 contains 13 residues. V lost 5 bases and J lost 0, with 6 bases in between. The CDR3 reads CASSVFSTDTQYF. CDR3 coding DNA: TGTGCCAGCAGTGTCTTTAGCACAGATACGCAGTATTTT.

This chain connects TRBV7-9 to TRBJ2-7; perhaps D is TRBD1 or TRBD2 (6 bases each). CDR1 is SEHNR and CDR2 is FQNEAQ in the germline V gene (reference sequence). Trimming stripped 2 bases from V and 6 bases from J, with 14 bases between. The CDR3 consists of 14 residues. As DNA, the CDR3 is TGTGCCAGCAGCTTAATGGCAGGGGACTCCGAGCAGTACTTC. It translates to CASSLMAGDSEQYF.

The chain recombines TRBV7-3 with TRBJ2-1; 11 bases are shared with TRBD1. Losses at the gene ends were 3 bases for V and 5 bases for J; bases not matched to a gene: 6. Germline CDR1 and CDR2: SGHTA and FQGTGA. The CDR3 contains 16 residues. The CDR3 DNA reads as TGTGCCAGCAGCTTCGCCGGGACAGGGGGAGACAATGAGCAGTTCTTC. It yields the protein CASSFAGTGGDNEQFF.

This clonotype appeared a few times. The chain links TRBV5-4 to TRBJ1-1; TRBD1 might be the D (5 bases). V was clipped by 4 bases and J by 0 bases, with 16 bases between them. Germline CDR1 reads SGHNT; CDR2 reads YYREEE (reference sequence). The CDR3 runs to 16 residues. In DNA, the CDR3 is TGTGCCAGCAGCCCAACCGGAAGGGGAATGAACACTGAAGCTTTCTTT. Translation gives CASSPTGRGMNTEAFF.

The V gene is TRBV12-3 or TRBV12-4, the J gene TRBJ2-2; D not certain. This CDR3 is built from 14 residues. Deletions cut 3 bases from V and 3 bases from J, with 8 bases between. CDR3 loop: CASSFRVHTGELFF. In DNA form, the CDR3 reads TGTGCCAGCAGTTTTCGAGTACACACCGGGGAGCTGTTTTTT.

The chain combines TRBV7-2 with TRBJ2-7, with D maybe TRBD2 (6 bases). Germline CDR1 is SGHTA and CDR2 is FQGNSA. The CDR3 length is 14 residues. Trimming removed 2 bases at V and 1 base at J, with 9 bases between. The CDR3 region has the DNA TGTGCCAGCAGCTTAAGCCGGGGGTCCTACGAGCAGTACTTC. This codes for CASSLSRGSYEQYF.

This clonotype is labeled as medium-sized. The rearrangement links TRBV30 to TRBJ1-4, with D perhaps TRBD1 (5 bases). The CDR3 is made up of 15 amino acids. V lost 2 bases and J lost 0, with 10 bases in between. CDR1 and CDR2 (germline): GTSNPN, SVGIG (reference sequence). Here the CDR3 DNA reads TGTGCCTGGAGTCGGACGGGGGCAACTAATGAAAAACTGTTTTTT. Amino acids: CAWSRTGATNEKLFF. The whole variable domain, filled in from reference TRBV30 and TRBJ1-4, reads SQTIHQWPATLVQPVGSPLSLECTVEGTSNPNLYWYRQAAGRGLQLLFYSVGIGQISSEVPQNLSASRPQDRQFILSSKKLLLSDSGFYLCAWSRTGATNEKLFFGSGTQLSVL.

This rearrangement joins TRBV14 to TRBJ2-2; D unresolved. In germline, CDR1 is SGHDN, CDR2 FVKESK. V lost 6 bases to trimming and J lost 0 bases, with 5 bases between them. This CDR3 has 13 residues. The CDR3 coding sequence is TGTGCCAGCAGTTATACGAACACCGGGGAGCTGTTTTTT. It is translated as CASSYTNTGELFF.

The CDR3 sequence is CSARATSGDKYNEQFF. Written as DNA, the CDR3 is TGCAGTGCTAGAGCCACTAGCGGGGATAAATACAATGAGCAGTTCTTC. The chain is built from TRBV20-1 and TRBJ2-1, with TRBD2 matching over 10 bases. From germline, CDR1 is DFQATT and CDR2 SNEGSKA (reference sequence). Germline trimming cut 1 base from V and 4 bases from J; bases unmatched to any gene: 7. This CDR3 spans 16 amino acids.

The chain combines TRBV12-3 or TRBV12-4 with TRBJ2-5; perhaps TRBD1 as D (6 bases). The CDR3 contains 15 residues. V was shortened by 5 bases and J by 5 bases, with 18 bases between the two germline ends. The CDR3 DNA reads as TGTGCCAGCAGTGAGGGCAGGGGACGGGTTGAGACCCAGTACTTC. Residues: CASSEGRGRVETQYF.

This chain uses TRBV7-9 with TRBJ1-2; the D is unclear. The CDR3 contains 15 residues. Trimming took 1 base from V and 3 from J, leaving 12 bases between them. Germline values: CDR1 SEHNR, CDR2 FQNEAQ (reference sequence). As DNA, the CDR3 is TGTGCCAGCAGCTTAGTCGGCAGGCTTGACTATGGCTACACCTTC. This sequence encodes CASSLVGRLDYGYTF.

This clonotype is categorized as medium-sized. This chain connects TRBV27 to TRBJ2-1; TRBD2 matches at 7 bases. Germline V lookup: CDR1 MNHEY, CDR2 SMNVEV (reference sequence). V lost 7 bases to trimming and J lost 4 bases; unmatched junction nucleotides: 13. The CDR3 is 16 amino acids. The CDR3 DNA is TGTGCCAGCAACCGCCGAGCGGGGAGCCAGTACAATGAGCAGTTCTTC. Its protein is CASNRRAGSQYNEQFF.

The CDR3 reads CASSLAIRYNEQFF. The CDR3 DNA is TGTGCCAGCAGCTTAGCTATCAGATACAATGAGCAGTTCTTC. This rearrangement joins TRBV7-2 to TRBJ2-1; no firm D call. The V end was cut by 0 bases, the J end by 4 bases, with 7 bases between. Germline-derived CDR1 and CDR2 are SGHTA and FQGNSA. This CDR3 region has 14 residues.

This rearrangement joins TRBV20-1 to TRBJ1-1, with 9 bases aligning to TRBD1. The CDR3 spans 14 residues. Trimming removed 7 bases from V and 2 bases from J; junction bases left unmatched: 8. The germline V gene encodes CDR1 DFQATT and CDR2 SNEGSKA (reference sequence). The CDR3 coding sequence is TGCAGTGTCCTCCGGGACAGGGATAACACTGAAGCTTTCTTT. It yields the protein CSVLRDRDNTEAFF.

The rearrangement links TRBV13 to TRBJ2-7; TRBD1 or TRBD2 may be the D gene (6 bases each). The CDR3 covers 15 residues. Germline V gene lookup returns CDR1 PRHDT and CDR2 FYEKMQ (reference sequence). Trimming shortened V by 1 base and J by 1 base, and 11 bases separated the two germline ends. CDR3 amino acids: CASSLEGGPSYEQYF. As DNA, the CDR3 is TGTGCCAGCAGCTTAGAGGGGGGCCCTTCCTACGAGCAGTACTTC.

The V gene is TRBV19, the J gene TRBJ1-5; maybe TRBD1 (6 bases). The CDR3 has 15 amino acids. Germline-derived CDR1 and CDR2 are LNHDA and SQIVND (reference sequence). V was clipped by 4 bases and J by 3 bases, with 13 bases between them. The CDR3 protein is CASSTFTGNNQPQHF. CDR3 nucleotides: TGTGCCAGTAGTACCTTCACAGGGAACAATCAGCCCCAGCATTTT.